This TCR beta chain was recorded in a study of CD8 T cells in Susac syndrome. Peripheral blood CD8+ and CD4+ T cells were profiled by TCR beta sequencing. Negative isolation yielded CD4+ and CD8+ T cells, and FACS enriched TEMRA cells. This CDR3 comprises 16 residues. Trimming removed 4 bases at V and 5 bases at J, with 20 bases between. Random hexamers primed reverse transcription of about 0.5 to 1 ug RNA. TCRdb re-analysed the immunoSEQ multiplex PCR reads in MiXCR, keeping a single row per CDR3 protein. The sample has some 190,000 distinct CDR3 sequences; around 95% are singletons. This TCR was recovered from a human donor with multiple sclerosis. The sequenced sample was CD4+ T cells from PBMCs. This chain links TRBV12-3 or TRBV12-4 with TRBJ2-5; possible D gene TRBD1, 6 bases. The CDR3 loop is CASSSSGVLMEETQYF. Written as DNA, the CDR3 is TGTGCCAGCAGTTCCTCAGGGGTGCTAATGGAGGAGACCCAGTACTTC.